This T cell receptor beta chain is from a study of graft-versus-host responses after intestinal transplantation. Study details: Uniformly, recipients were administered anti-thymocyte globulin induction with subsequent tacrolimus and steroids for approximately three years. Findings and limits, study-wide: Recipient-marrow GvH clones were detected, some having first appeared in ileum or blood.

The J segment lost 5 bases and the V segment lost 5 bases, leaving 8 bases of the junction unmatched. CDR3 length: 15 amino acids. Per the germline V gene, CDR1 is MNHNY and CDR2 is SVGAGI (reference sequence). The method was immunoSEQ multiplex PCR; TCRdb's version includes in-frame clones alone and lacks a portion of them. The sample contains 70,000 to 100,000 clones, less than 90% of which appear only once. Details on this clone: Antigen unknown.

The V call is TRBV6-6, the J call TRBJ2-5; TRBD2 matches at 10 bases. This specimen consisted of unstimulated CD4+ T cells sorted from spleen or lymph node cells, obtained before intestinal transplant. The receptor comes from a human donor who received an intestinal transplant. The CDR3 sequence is CASSGLAGDRETQYF. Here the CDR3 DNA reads TGTGCCAGCAGTGGGCTAGCGGGAGATAGGGAGACCCAGTACTTC.